This T cell receptor (beta chain) was retrieved from a study of cytomegalovirus exposure and HLA in healthy donors. The wider study: Unique TCR beta sequences numbering about 100 million came from 150 million to 200 million T cells in an earlier analysis. General study findings and limits: Later work found most CMV-associated TCR beta chains apparently HLA-restricted. The authors later linked a missense DCLRE1C variant to TCR beta V- and J-gene trimming.

Germline V gene sequence: CDR1 LNHDA, CDR2 SQIVND (reference sequence). The CDR3 is made up of 15 amino acids. Trimming stripped 6 bases from V and 5 bases from J, with 14 bases between. The PCR had 60 Vbeta and 13 Jbeta primers. Assay used: immunoSEQ multiplex PCR; TCRdb lists only in-frame clones, some missing. The sample includes over 150,000 clones, around four fifths of them seen just once. About this clone itself: Its antigen remains unidentified.

The origin of this receptor is a man aged 45-65 years in good health and CMV-seronegative. V and J are TRBV19 and TRBJ1-6, with D maybe TRBD1 (6 bases). Sequencing was performed on PBMCs. The CDR3 spells CASRARTANNSPLHF. The CDR3 DNA is TGTGCCAGTAGAGCGAGGACAGCGAATAATTCACCCCTCCACTTT.